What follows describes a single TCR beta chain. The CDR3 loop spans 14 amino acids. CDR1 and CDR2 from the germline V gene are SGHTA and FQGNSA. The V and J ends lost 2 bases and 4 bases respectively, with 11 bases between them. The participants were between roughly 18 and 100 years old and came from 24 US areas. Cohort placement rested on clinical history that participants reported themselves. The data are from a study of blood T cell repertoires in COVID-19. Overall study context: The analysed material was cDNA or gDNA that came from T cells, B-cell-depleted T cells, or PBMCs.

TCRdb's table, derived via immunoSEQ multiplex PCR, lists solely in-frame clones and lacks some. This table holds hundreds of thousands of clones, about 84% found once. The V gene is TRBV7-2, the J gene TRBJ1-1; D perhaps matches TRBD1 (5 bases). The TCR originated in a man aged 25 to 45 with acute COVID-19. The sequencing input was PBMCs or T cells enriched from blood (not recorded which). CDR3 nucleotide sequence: TGTGCCAGCAGCTTACGGGGGGTAGTCACTGAAGCTTTCTTT. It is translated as CASSLRGVVTEAFF.